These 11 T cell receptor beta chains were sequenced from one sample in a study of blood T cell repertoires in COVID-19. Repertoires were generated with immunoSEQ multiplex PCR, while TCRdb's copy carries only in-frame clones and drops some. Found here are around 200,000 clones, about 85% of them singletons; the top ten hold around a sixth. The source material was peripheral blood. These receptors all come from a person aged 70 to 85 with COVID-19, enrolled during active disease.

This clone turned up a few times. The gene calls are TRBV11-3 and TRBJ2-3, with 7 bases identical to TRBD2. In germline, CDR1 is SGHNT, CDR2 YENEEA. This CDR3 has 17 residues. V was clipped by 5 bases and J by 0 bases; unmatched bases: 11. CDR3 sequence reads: CASSPFHGGTSTDTQYF. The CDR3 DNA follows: TGTGCCAGCAGCCCGTTCCACGGGGGGACTAGCACAGATACGCAGTATTTT. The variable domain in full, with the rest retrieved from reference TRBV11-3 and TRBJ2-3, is EAGVVQSPRYKIIEKKQPVAFWCNPISGHNTLYWYLQNLGQGPELLIRYENEEAVDDSQLPKDRFSAERLKGVDSTLKIQPAELGDSAVYLCASSPFHGGTSTDTQYFGPGTRLTVL.

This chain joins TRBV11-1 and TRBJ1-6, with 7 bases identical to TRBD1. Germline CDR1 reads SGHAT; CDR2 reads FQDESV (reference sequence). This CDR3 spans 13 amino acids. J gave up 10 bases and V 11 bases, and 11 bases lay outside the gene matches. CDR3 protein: CACNRDSGSPLHF. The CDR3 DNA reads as TGTGCCTGTAACCGGGACAGCGGCTCACCCCTCCACTTT.

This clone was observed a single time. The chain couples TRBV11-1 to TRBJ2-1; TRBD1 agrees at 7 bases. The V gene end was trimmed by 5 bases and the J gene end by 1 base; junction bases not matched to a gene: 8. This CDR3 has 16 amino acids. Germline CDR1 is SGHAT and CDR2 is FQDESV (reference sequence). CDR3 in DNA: TGTGCCAGCAGCGGGGTACAGGGGAAATCCTACAATGAGCAGTTCTTC. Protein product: CASSGVQGKSYNEQFF.

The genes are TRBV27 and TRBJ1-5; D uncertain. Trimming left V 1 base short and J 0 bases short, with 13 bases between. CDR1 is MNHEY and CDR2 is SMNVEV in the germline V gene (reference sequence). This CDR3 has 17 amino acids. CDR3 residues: CASSLYPGKYSNQPQHF. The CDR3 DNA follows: TGTGCCAGCAGTTTATACCCCGGGAAGTATAGCAATCAGCCCCAGCATTTT.

The CDR3 reads CAWSGTSGRTGELFF. DNA for the CDR3: TGTGCCTGGAGTGGGACTAGCGGGCGGACCGGGGAGCTGTTTTTT. This rearrangement joins TRBV30 to TRBJ2-2, with 11 nucleotides matching TRBD2. The V and J ends lost 1 base and 5 bases, in that order; junction bases with no gene match: 3. The CDR3 sequence is 15 residues long. Germline CDR1 is GTSNPN and CDR2 is SVGIG (reference sequence).

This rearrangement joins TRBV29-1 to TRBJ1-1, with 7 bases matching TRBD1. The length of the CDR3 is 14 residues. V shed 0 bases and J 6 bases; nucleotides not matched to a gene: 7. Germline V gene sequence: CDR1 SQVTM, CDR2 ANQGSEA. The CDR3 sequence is CSVEEDRPGAEAFF. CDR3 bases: TGCAGCGTTGAAGAGGACAGGCCCGGGGCTGAAGCTTTCTTT.

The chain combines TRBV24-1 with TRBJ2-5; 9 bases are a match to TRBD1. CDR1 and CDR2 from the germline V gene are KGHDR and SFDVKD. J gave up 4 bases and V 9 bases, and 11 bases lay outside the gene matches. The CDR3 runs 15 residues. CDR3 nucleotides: TGTGCCACCTCGCAGGGACAGGGAAATTCAGAGACCCAGTACTTC. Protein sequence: CATSQGQGNSETQYF.

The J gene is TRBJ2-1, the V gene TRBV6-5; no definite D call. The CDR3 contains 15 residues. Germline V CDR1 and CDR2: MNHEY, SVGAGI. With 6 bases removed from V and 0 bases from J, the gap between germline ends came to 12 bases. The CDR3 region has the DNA TGTGCCAGCAGCCCGTTTAGTAACTCCTACAATGAGCAGTTCTTC. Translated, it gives CASSPFSNSYNEQFF.

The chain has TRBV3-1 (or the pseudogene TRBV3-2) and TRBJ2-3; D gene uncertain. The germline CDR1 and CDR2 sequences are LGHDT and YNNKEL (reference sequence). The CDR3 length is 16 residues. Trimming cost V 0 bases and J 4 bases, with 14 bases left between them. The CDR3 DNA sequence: TGTGCCAGCAGCCAAGATGAGCCGGGTACGGCAGATACGCAGTATTTT. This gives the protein CASSQDEPGTADTQYF.

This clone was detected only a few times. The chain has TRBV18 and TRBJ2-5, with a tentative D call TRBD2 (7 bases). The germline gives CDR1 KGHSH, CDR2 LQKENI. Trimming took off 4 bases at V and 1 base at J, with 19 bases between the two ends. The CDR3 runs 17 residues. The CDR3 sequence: CASSQLPSGGSQETQYF. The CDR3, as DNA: TGTGCCAGCTCACAACTACCCTCGGGGGGCTCCCAAGAGACCCAGTACTTC.

The CDR3 sequence: CASSPMANNSPLHF. The CDR3 DNA reads TGTGCCAGCAGCCCGATGGCCAACAATTCACCCCTCCACTTT. This sequence joins TRBV5-4 and TRBJ1-6; D gene unclear. V lost 4 bases and J lost 7, with 12 bases in between. Germline CDR1 is SGHNT and CDR2 is YYREEE (reference sequence). CDR3 size: 14 residues.